The present T cell receptor beta chain was sequenced within a study of T-cell reconstitution after alpha-beta-depleted transplantation in children (dated by TCRdb to about 2016). Looking at the study overall: Using TCR repertoire profiling, the study followed T-cell immune reconstitution in a quantitative way in children after TCRalphabeta/CD19-depleted allogeneic hematopoietic cell transplantation.

The library came from PCR. The reads were generated on an Illumina HiSeq 2500. TCR libraries were prepared with molecular barcoding, using unique molecular identifiers to normalize TCRbeta repertoire quantification. The public reads were quality trimmed at Q25 with fastp and then assembled into clones with MiXCR by TCRdb, keeping productive beta chains. Rows with a matching CDR3 protein are joined into one entry that keeps the most common DNA and genes. The sample table holds approximately 430,000 distinct CDR3 sequences, of which 16% were seen once. Clones ranked in the top ten supply over 25% of the sample. The germline V gene encodes CDR1 SGHAT and CDR2 FQNNGV. The CDR3 numbers 15 residues from cysteine through phenylalanine. The retained sequence is limited to the CDR3, 45 bases, with the frame set at the first base. The V and J ends are trimmed by 2 bases and 9 bases, leaving 17 bases between them.

What the research found in general, with its limitations: Over subsequent months, a decline in hyperexpanded clone frequencies was noted, and after one year, T-cell counts and TCRbeta diversity were mostly ascribed to newly produced T cells. The high TCRbeta diversity at day 60 in some patients was ascribed to recipient T cells and intrathymic progenitors that had survived conditioning. About two months after transplant, the apparently early recovery of alphabetaT-cell counts reportedly depended on just several hundred clones that had expanded rapidly and came from non-depleted graft cells.

The label giving this sample's treatment or condition can be read as: allogeneic hematopoietic cell transplantation with graft depleted of TCRalphabeta T cells and CD19 B cells. Transplant recipients were children who received TCRalphabeta/CD19-depleted allogeneic hematopoietic cell grafts. As concerns this clonotype: Its antigen has not been determined. Per-base qualities were not stored, and no clone one base away is much larger.

This sequence was found in a boy under two years old who had a stem cell transplant for Wiskott-Aldrich syndrome, so the T cells may come from the graft donor. The rearrangement combines TRBV11-2 with TRBJ2-1, with TRBD2 perhaps the D gene, on 6 matching bases. The input for sequencing was PBMCs, mostly from graft donor cells, taken 360 days after TCRalphabeta/CD19-depleted stem cell transplant. The DNA is TGTGCCAGCAGCTTACCGACTAGAGCGAGTGGTGAGCAGTTCTTC. It is translated as CASSLPTRASGEQFF. Here the CDR3 is joined to the reference TRBV11-2 and TRBJ2-1 genes, and the full variable domain is: EAGVAQSPRYKIIEKRQSVAFWCNPISGHATLYWYQQILGQGPKLLIQFQNNGVVDDSQLPKDRFSAERLKGVDSTLKIQPAKLEDSAVYLCASSLPTRASGEQFFGPGTRLTVL.